A selection of T cell receptor beta chains follows, all from one sample in a study of T cell repertoires in cytomegalovirus infection. A single record per CDR3 protein comes from TCRdb applying MiXCR to the reads. There are some 700,000 distinct CDR3 sequences in the sample; around a third occur only once, and 15% to 20% lies in the top ten. These receptors have no known antigen. The sequencing used cultured PBMCs, collected from culture after CMV antigen stimulation. The receptor set was obtained from a human donor in good health (CMV status not recorded). Some clones in this sample may be carry-over from other donors' samples. CDR3s include the opening cysteine and the closing phenylalanine or tryptophan. D genes are given only for firm matches. A clone size is listed for some rows: how often the clone was seen (once, few, many), or a class if it is expanded.

D gene,V gene,J gene,clone size,CDR3 DNA,CDR3 protein
.,TRBV27,TRBJ2-7,.,TGTGCCAGCAGTCGCTCGACGGTCTACGAGCAGTACTTC,CASSRSTVYEQYF
.,TRBV7-2,TRBJ2-4,few,TGTGCCAGCAGTCCTATGGGGGGTTCCAAAAACATTCAGTACTTC,CASSPMGGSKNIQYF
.,TRBV4-1,TRBJ2-5,.,TGCGCCAGCAGCCAAGATCAATCGCCCCGGGAGACCCAGTACTTC,CASSQDQSPRETQYF
.,TRBV19,TRBJ1-4,few,TGTGCCAGTAGTATGAACAGGTTCGCAACTAATGAAAAACTGTTTTTT,CASSMNRFATNEKLFF
TRBD2,TRBV7-4,TRBJ2-7,few,TGTGCCAGCAGCCCTCCGCGTCCGCGGGAGACTACCTACGAGCAGTACTTC,CASSPPRPRETTYEQYF
.,TRBV2,TRBJ1-1,.,TGTGCCAGCAGTGCAGGGTCGGACACTGAAGCTTTCTTT,CASSAGSDTEAFF
TRBD1,TRBV7-2,TRBJ2-7,.,TGTGCCAGCAGCTTAGTGGGACAGGGGGCGCTTTACGAGCAGTACTTC,CASSLVGQGALYEQYF
.,TRBV12-3/TRBV12-4,TRBJ2-1,.,TGTGCCAGCAGTTTCCCCGGACGGGGCTCCTACAATGAGCAGTTCTTC,CASSFPGRGSYNEQFF
.,TRBV12-3/TRBV12-4,TRBJ2-5,few,TGTGCCAGCAGTCGGGACCGGGAAGGGACCCAGTACTTC,CASSRDREGTQYF
TRBD2,TRBV6-2/TRBV6-3,TRBJ2-7,.,TGTGCCAGCAGTTACCACCGGGCTAGCGGGTATTACGAGCAGTACTTC,CASSYHRASGYYEQYF
TRBD2,TRBV4-3,TRBJ2-3,.,TGCGCCAGCAGCCAAGAAGGGAGCGGGACTAGCACAGATACGCAGTATTTT,CASSQEGSGTSTDTQYF
TRBD2,TRBV19,TRBJ2-7,.,TGTGCCAGTACTCCCCGCGGGAGGGACTCCGAGCAGTACTTC,CASTPRGRDSEQYF
TRBD1,TRBV5-1,TRBJ2-3,few,TGCGCCAGCAGCCCACCCACCGGGACAGGGTCGGAGCAGTATTTT,CASSPPTGTGSEQYF
TRBD1,TRBV5-8,TRBJ2-1,.,TGTGCCAGCAGCTTGTGGGGACAGGCCGGGGAGCAGTTCTTC,CASSLWGQAGEQFF
.,TRBV12-3/TRBV12-4,TRBJ2-2,few,TGTGCCAGCAGTTTGCGACCGAGCACCGGGGAGCTGTTTTTT,CASSLRPSTGELFF
TRBD1,TRBV7-9,TRBJ1-3,.,TGTGCCAGCACAGGGGGACAAACTGGAAACACCATATATTTT,CASTGGQTGNTIYF
TRBD1,TRBV27,TRBJ1-5,.,TGTGCCAGCTTCGCCCGAGGACAGGGAGGAGATCAGCCCCAGCATTTT,CASFARGQGGDQPQHF
TRBD2,TRBV10-2,TRBJ2-3,few,TGCGCCAGCAGCCCTAGCGGGCGGTATAGCACAGATACGCAGTATTTT,CASSPSGRYSTDTQYF
TRBD2,TRBV6-5,TRBJ2-4,few,TGTGCCAGCAGTCGTAGCGGGGAATACATTCAGTACTTC,CASSRSGEYIQYF
.,TRBV9,TRBJ2-1,few,TGTGCCAGCAGCGTAGGAGTGGGGGAGGGGGACAATGAGCAGTTCTTC,CASSVGVGEGDNEQFF